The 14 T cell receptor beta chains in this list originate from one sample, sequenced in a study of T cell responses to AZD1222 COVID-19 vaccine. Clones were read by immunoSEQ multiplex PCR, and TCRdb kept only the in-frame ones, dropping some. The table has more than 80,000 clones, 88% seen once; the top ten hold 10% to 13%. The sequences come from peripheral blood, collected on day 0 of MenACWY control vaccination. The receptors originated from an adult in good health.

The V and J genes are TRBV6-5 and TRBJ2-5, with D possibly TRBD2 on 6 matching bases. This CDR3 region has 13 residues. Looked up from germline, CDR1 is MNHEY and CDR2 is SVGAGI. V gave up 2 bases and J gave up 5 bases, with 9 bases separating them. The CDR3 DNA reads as TGTGCCAGCAGTTACGTCCGGGGGGAGACCCAGTACTTC. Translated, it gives CASSYVRGETQYF.

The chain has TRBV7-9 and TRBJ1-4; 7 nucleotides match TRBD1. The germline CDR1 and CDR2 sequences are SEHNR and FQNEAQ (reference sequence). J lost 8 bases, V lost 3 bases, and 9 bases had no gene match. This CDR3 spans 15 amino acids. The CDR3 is CASSFDGAGGEKLFF. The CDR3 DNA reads TGTGCCAGCAGCTTTGATGGGGCAGGGGGAGAAAAACTGTTTTTT.

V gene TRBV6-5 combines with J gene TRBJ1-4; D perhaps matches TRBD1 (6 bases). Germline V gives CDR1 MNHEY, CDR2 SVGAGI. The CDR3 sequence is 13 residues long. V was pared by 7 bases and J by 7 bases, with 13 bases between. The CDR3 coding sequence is TGTGCCAGCATTGGGACACTGGTTGAAAAACTGTTTTTT. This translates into CASIGTLVEKLFF.

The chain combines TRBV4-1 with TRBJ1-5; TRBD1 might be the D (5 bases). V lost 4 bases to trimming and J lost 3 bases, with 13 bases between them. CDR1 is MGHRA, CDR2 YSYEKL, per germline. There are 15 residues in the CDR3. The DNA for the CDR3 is TGCGCCAGCAGCCGAAGCGGGGGTCTCAATCAGCCCCAGCATTTT. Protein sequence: CASSRSGGLNQPQHF.

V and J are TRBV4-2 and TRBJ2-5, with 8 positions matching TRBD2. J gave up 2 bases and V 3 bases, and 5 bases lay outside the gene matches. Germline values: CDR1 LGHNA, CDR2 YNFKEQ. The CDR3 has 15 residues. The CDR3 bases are TGTGCCAGCAGCCAGGGTAGCGGGACACAAGAGACCCAGTACTTC. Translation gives CASSQGSGTQETQYF.

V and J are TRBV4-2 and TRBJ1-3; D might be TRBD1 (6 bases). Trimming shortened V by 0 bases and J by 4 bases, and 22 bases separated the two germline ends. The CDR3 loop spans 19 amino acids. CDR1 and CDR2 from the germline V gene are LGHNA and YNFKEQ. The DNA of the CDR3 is TGTGCCAGCAGCCAAGATGCCCGTAGCGGGGGCAGTGGGGGAAACACCATATATTTT. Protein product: CASSQDARSGGSGGNTIYF.

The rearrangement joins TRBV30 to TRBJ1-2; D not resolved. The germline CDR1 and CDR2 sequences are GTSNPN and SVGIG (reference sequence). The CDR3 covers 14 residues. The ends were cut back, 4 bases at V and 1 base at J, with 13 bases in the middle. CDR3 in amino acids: CAWTPGRGNYGYTF. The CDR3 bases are TGTGCCTGGACCCCTGGGCGGGGTAACTATGGCTACACCTTC.

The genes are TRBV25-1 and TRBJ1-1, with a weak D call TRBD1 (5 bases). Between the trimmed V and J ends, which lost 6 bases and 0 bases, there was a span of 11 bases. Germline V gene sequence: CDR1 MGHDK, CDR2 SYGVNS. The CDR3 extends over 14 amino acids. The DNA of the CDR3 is TGTGCCAGCAGCCGAGGGGCAATGAACACTGAAGCTTTCTTT. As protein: CASSRGAMNTEAFF.

CDR3 DNA: TGTGCCAGCACAACCCGGGACAAGCTTTTTTACGAGCAGTACTTC. Protein: CASTTRDKLFYEQYF. V is TRBV28 and J is TRBJ2-7; D is possibly TRBD1 (6 bases). The CDR3 covers 15 residues. Between the trimmed V and J ends, which lost 7 bases and 4 bases, there was a span of 20 bases. Looked up from germline, CDR1 is MDHEN and CDR2 is SYDVKM.

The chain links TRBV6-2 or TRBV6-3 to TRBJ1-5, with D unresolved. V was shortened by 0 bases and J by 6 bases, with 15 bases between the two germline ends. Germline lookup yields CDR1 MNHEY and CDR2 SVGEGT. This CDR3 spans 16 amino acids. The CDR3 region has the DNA TGTGCCAGCAGTTACTCAGGGCGGGTCCGGGGTCAGCCCCAGCATTTT. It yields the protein CASSYSGRVRGQPQHF.

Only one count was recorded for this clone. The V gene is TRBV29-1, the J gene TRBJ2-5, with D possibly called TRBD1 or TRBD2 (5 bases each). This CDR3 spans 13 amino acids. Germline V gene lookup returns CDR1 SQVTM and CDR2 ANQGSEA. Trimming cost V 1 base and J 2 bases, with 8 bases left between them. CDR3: CSVEGGPQETQYF. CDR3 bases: TGCAGCGTTGAAGGGGGACCACAAGAGACCCAGTACTTC.

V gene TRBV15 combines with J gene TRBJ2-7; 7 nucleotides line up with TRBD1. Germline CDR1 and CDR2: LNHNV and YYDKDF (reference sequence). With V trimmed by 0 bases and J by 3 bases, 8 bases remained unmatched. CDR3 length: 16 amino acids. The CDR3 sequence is CATSRDPTTGFYEQYF. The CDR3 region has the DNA TGTGCCACCAGCAGAGACCCCACGACAGGGTTCTACGAGCAGTACTTC.

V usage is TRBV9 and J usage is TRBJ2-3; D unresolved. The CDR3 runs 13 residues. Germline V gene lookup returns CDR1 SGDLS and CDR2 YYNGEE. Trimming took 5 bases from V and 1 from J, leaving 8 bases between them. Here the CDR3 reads CASSLSRTDTQYF. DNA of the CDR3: TGTGCCAGCAGTCTCTCCCGCACAGATACGCAGTATTTT.

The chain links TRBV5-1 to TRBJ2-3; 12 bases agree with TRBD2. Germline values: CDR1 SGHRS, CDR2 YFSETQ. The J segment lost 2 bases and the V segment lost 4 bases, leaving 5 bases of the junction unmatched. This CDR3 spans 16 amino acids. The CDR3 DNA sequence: TGCGCCAGCAGCCCGAGACTAGCGGGGGCCACAGATACGCAGTATTTT. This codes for CASSPRLAGATDTQYF. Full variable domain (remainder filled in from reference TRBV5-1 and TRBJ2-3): KAGVTQTPRYLIKTRGQQVTLSCSPISGHRSVSWYQQTPGQGLQFLFEYFSETQRNKGNFPGRFSGRQFSNSRSEMNVSTLELGDSALYLCASSPRLAGATDTQYFGPGTRLTVL.